A selection of T cell receptor beta chains follows, all from one sample in a study of T cells in Graves' hyperthyroidism and ophthalmopathy. In TCRdb, the multiplex PCR reads were re-called with MiXCR into one record per CDR3 protein. This sample has under 350,000 distinct CDR3 sequences, with roughly an eighth found just once. The material sequenced was blood. These receptors came from a woman aged 40 to 50 with Graves' hyperthyroidism. Each CDR3 is given with its conserved first and last residue. Fields, in order: CDR3 protein, CDR3 DNA, J gene, V gene, clone size, D gene. The D gene is left open where the match is weak. Only part of the rows carry a size: once, few, many, or a class if the clone is expanded.

CDR3 protein: CASSVTGTGGEKLFF
CDR3 DNA: TGTGCCAGCAGCGTGACCGGGACAGGGGGAGAAAAACTGTTTTTT
J gene: TRBJ1-4
V gene: TRBV7-9
clone size: few
D gene: TRBD1

CDR3 protein: CASSLRETQYF
CDR3 DNA: TGTGCCAGCAGCTTGCGGGAGACCCAGTACTTC
J gene: TRBJ2-5
V gene: TRBV12-3/TRBV12-4
clone size: many
D gene: -

CDR3 protein: CSARGTATNEKLFF
CDR3 DNA: TGCAGTGCTAGAGGCACAGCAACTAATGAAAAACTGTTTTTT
J gene: TRBJ1-4
V gene: TRBV20-1
clone size: -
D gene: -

CDR3 protein: CSALAGGPSTDTQYF
CDR3 DNA: TGCAGTGCACTAGCGGGAGGCCCTAGCACAGATACGCAGTATTTT
J gene: TRBJ2-3
V gene: TRBV20-1
clone size: few
D gene: TRBD2

CDR3 protein: CATWGATDTQYF
CDR3 DNA: TGTGCCACCTGGGGGGCCACAGATACGCAGTATTTT
J gene: TRBJ2-3
V gene: TRBV28
clone size: many
D gene: -

CDR3 protein: CASSFYRGGEQYF
CDR3 DNA: TGTGCCAGCAGTTTCTACCGAGGGGGCGAGCAGTACTTC
J gene: TRBJ2-7
V gene: TRBV28
clone size: many
D gene: -

CDR3 protein: CATTGVNTEAFF
CDR3 DNA: TGTGCCACCACAGGGGTGAACACTGAAGCTTTCTTT
J gene: TRBJ1-1
V gene: TRBV10-3
clone size: many
D gene: TRBD1

CDR3 protein: CASSRTGTGQETQYF
CDR3 DNA: TGTGCCAGCAGTCGCACCGGGACAGGCCAAGAGACCCAGTACTTC
J gene: TRBJ2-5
V gene: TRBV2
clone size: -
D gene: TRBD1

CDR3 protein: CASSQVTGNEAFF
CDR3 DNA: TGTGCCAGCAGCCAAGTAACGGGGAATGAAGCTTTCTTT
J gene: TRBJ1-1
V gene: TRBV3-1
clone size: -
D gene: -

CDR3 protein: CASSTGTEVYEQYF
CDR3 DNA: TGTGCCAGTAGTACCGGGACAGAAGTCTACGAGCAGTACTTC
J gene: TRBJ2-7
V gene: TRBV19
clone size: -
D gene: TRBD1

CDR3 protein: CASSQDPLAANEQFF
CDR3 DNA: TGCGCCAGCAGCCAAGACCCCCTAGCGGCCAATGAGCAGTTCTTC
J gene: TRBJ2-1
V gene: TRBV4-1
clone size: -
D gene: TRBD2

CDR3 protein: CASSLAQGTDTQYF
CDR3 DNA: TGCGCCAGCAGCTTGGCCCAGGGCACAGATACGCAGTATTTT
J gene: TRBJ2-3
V gene: TRBV5-1
clone size: many
D gene: -

CDR3 protein: CAWSRSSGANVLTF
CDR3 DNA: TGTGCCTGGAGTCGCAGCTCTGGGGCCAACGTCCTGACTTTC
J gene: TRBJ2-6
V gene: TRBV30
clone size: -
D gene: -

CDR3 protein: CSAVGTRPPYEQYF
CDR3 DNA: TGCAGCGCTGTAGGGACAAGACCCCCCTACGAGCAGTACTTC
J gene: TRBJ2-7
V gene: TRBV29-1
clone size: many
D gene: -

CDR3 protein: CASTRGLASSYEQYF
CDR3 DNA: TGTGCCAGCACCCGGGGACTAGCTAGCTCCTACGAGCAGTACTTC
J gene: TRBJ2-7
V gene: TRBV7-2
clone size: many
D gene: TRBD2

CDR3 protein: CASSSLEDRGDGYTF
CDR3 DNA: TGTGCCAGCAGCTCACTCGAGGACAGAGGAGATGGCTACACCTTC
J gene: TRBJ1-2
V gene: TRBV7-6
clone size: many
D gene: -

CDR3 protein: CSVEEQTSTDTQYF
CDR3 DNA: TGCAGCGTTGAAGAACAAACTAGCACAGATACGCAGTATTTT
J gene: TRBJ2-3
V gene: TRBV29-1
clone size: many
D gene: -

CDR3 protein: CASSLPLAGGIQYF
CDR3 DNA: TGTGCCAGCAGTTTACCGCTAGCGGGTGGAATACAGTATTTT
J gene: TRBJ2-3
V gene: TRBV28
clone size: many
D gene: TRBD2

CDR3 protein: CASSFRAGSEPQHF
CDR3 DNA: TGTGCCAGCAGCTTCCGGGCAGGCTCGGAGCCCCAGCATTTT
J gene: TRBJ1-5
V gene: TRBV7-2
clone size: many
D gene: -

CDR3 protein: CASSTYPDIPNTEAFF
CDR3 DNA: TGTGCCAGTAGTACCTATCCCGACATTCCGAACACTGAAGCTTTCTTT
J gene: TRBJ1-1
V gene: TRBV19
clone size: few
D gene: -

CDR3 protein: CASSLEGLAGETTDTQYF
CDR3 DNA: TGTGCCAGCAGCTTAGAAGGCCTAGCGGGGGAAACCACAGATACGCAGTATTTT
J gene: TRBJ2-3
V gene: TRBV7-9
clone size: -
D gene: TRBD2

CDR3 protein: CAIGERDKDNEQFF
CDR3 DNA: TGTGCCATCGGAGAGCGGGACAAAGACAATGAGCAGTTCTTC
J gene: TRBJ2-1
V gene: TRBV10-3
clone size: many
D gene: -

CDR3 protein: CASSLVGTSGRLASTDTQYF
CDR3 DNA: TGTGCCAGCAGCTTAGTAGGGACTAGCGGGAGACTCGCTAGCACAGATACGCAGTATTTT
J gene: TRBJ2-3
V gene: TRBV11-2
clone size: many
D gene: TRBD2

CDR3 protein: CSVELVSDTQYF
CDR3 DNA: TGCAGCGTTGAGCTTGTATCGGATACGCAGTATTTT
J gene: TRBJ2-3
V gene: TRBV29-1
clone size: many
D gene: -

CDR3 protein: CASSLGAVRWYEQYF
CDR3 DNA: TGTGCCAGCAGCTTAGGGGCAGTCCGGTGGTACGAGCAGTACTTC
J gene: TRBJ2-7
V gene: TRBV7-9
clone size: many
D gene: -

CDR3 protein: CASSPFKALAETQYF
CDR3 DNA: TGTGCCAGCAGCCCCTTTAAGGCCCTAGCGGAGACCCAGTACTTC
J gene: TRBJ2-5
V gene: TRBV6-2/TRBV6-3
clone size: many
D gene: -

CDR3 protein: CASSLALGNNSPLHF
CDR3 DNA: TGTGCCAGCAGCTTAGCGCTGGGTAATAATTCACCCCTCCACTTT
J gene: TRBJ1-6
V gene: TRBV7-2
clone size: many
D gene: -

CDR3 protein: CASSPQTRAGELFF
CDR3 DNA: TGTGCCAGCAGCCCTCAGACTAGGGCCGGGGAGCTGTTTTTT
J gene: TRBJ2-2
V gene: TRBV3-1
clone size: many
D gene: -

CDR3 protein: CASSIEQGRAGGRNTGELFF
CDR3 DNA: TGTGCCAGTAGTATCGAACAGGGCCGAGCGGGAGGCAGAAACACCGGGGAGCTGTTTTTT
J gene: TRBJ2-2
V gene: TRBV19
clone size: once
D gene: TRBD2

CDR3 protein: CASSLGVGSRNQPQHF
CDR3 DNA: TGCGCCAGCAGCTTAGGGGTGGGCAGCCGCAATCAGCCCCAGCATTTT
J gene: TRBJ1-5
V gene: TRBV5-1
clone size: -
D gene: -

CDR3 protein: CASSRDKVNTEAFF
CDR3 DNA: TGCGCCAGCAGCCGGGACAAAGTCAACACTGAAGCTTTCTTT
J gene: TRBJ1-1
V gene: TRBV10-1
clone size: -
D gene: -

CDR3 protein: CASSVRGDTQYF
CDR3 DNA: TGTGCCAGCAGTGTACGGGGGGATACGCAGTATTTT
J gene: TRBJ2-3
V gene: TRBV2
clone size: many
D gene: -

CDR3 protein: CASRHFTGTDSYEQYF
CDR3 DNA: TGTGCCAGCAGGCATTTTACCGGGACAGACTCCTACGAGCAGTACTTC
J gene: TRBJ2-7
V gene: TRBV11-2
clone size: -
D gene: TRBD1

CDR3 protein: CASRSSRGELFF
CDR3 DNA: TGTGCCAGCAGATCTAGCCGCGGGGAGCTGTTTTTT
J gene: TRBJ2-2
V gene: TRBV3-1
clone size: many
D gene: -

CDR3 protein: CAVPGGLAGSYSYNEQFF
CDR3 DNA: TGTGCCGTTCCTGGCGGTCTAGCGGGATCCTACTCCTACAATGAGCAGTTCTTC
J gene: TRBJ2-1
V gene: TRBV2
clone size: many
D gene: TRBD2

CDR3 protein: CASNTQGAGELFF
CDR3 DNA: TGTGCCAGCAATACACAGGGTGCCGGGGAGCTGTTTTTT
J gene: TRBJ2-2
V gene: TRBV6-1
clone size: many
D gene: -

CDR3 protein: CASSLRPPGNTEAFF
CDR3 DNA: TGTGCCAGCAGTTTACGTCCACCGGGTAACACTGAAGCTTTCTTT
J gene: TRBJ1-1
V gene: TRBV27
clone size: many
D gene: -

CDR3 protein: CASSPSGNALTQYF
CDR3 DNA: TGTGCCAGCAGTCCTAGCGGGAACGCCCTTACGCAGTATTTT
J gene: TRBJ2-3
V gene: TRBV6-1
clone size: many
D gene: TRBD2

CDR3 protein: CSAPWGGNYGYTF
CDR3 DNA: TGCAGTGCCCCCTGGGGAGGGAACTATGGCTACACCTTC
J gene: TRBJ1-2
V gene: TRBV20-1
clone size: many
D gene: -